A single sample is the source of the 8 T cell receptor beta chains below, sequenced in a study of early stage breast cancer tumors. Some clones are missing from TCRdb's copy, which holds only in-frame ones; the method was immunoSEQ multiplex PCR. The table has tens of thousands of clones, roughly 78% seen once; the top ten hold 3% to 4%. The specimen sequenced was blood. The source is a person in their 40s with breast cancer.

The V and J genes are TRBV18 and TRBJ2-3; 10 nucleotides line up with TRBD2. The trim removed 3 bases at V and 5 bases at J, leaving 5 bases unmatched. Germline V CDR1 and CDR2: KGHSH, LQKENI. The CDR3 is 15 amino acids. The CDR3, as DNA: TGTGCCAGCTCACCTCTAGCGGGAGTTGAAGATACGCAGTATTTT. Protein sequence: CASSPLAGVEDTQYF.

V is TRBV10-3 and J is TRBJ2-7, with D perhaps TRBD2 (5 bases). The CDR3 runs to 13 residues. CDR1 is ENHRY and CDR2 is SYGVKD in the germline V gene. V was cut by 7 bases and J by 2 bases, with 12 bases left in between. CDR3 nucleotides: TGTGCCATCAAGGGAGAATCCCCCTACGAGCAGTACTTC. Encoded protein: CAIKGESPYEQYF.

The rearrangement links TRBV4-1 to TRBJ2-1; D remains unclear. This CDR3 comprises 16 residues. The V and J ends lost 2 bases and 9 bases respectively, with 20 bases between them. Germline CDR1 is MGHRA and CDR2 is YSYEKL. The CDR3 loop is CASSQWEYSRRFEQFF. CDR3 coding DNA: TGCGCCAGCAGCCAATGGGAATACTCTCGGCGCTTTGAGCAGTTCTTC.

The chain links TRBV5-1 to TRBJ2-1; 12 positions agree with TRBD2. The CDR3 covers 16 residues. Germline trimming cut 0 bases from V and 9 bases from J; bases unmatched to any gene: 7. Per germline, CDR1 SGHRS and CDR2 YFSETQ. The CDR3 loop reads CASSLGSSGRAAEQFF. The CDR3, as DNA: TGCGCCAGCAGCTTGGGCTCTAGCGGGAGGGCCGCTGAGCAGTTCTTC.

The rearrangement links TRBV7-9 to TRBJ1-3, with D tentatively TRBD1 (5 bases). The germline V gene encodes CDR1 SEHNR and CDR2 FQNEAQ (reference sequence). The CDR3 has 13 amino acids. V was cut by 8 bases and J by 4 bases, with 12 bases left in between. CDR3 sequence reads: CASHRQGGNTIYF. DNA of the CDR3: TGTGCCAGCCATAGGCAGGGCGGAAACACCATATATTTT.

This clone was counted once. This chain links TRBV14 with TRBJ2-7; TRBD2 aligns across 15 bases. CDR3 length: 17 residues. Unmatched junction bases numbered 2, after V lost 1 base and J lost 1 base. Germline V gene lookup returns CDR1 SGHDN and CDR2 FVKESK. In nucleotides, the CDR3 is TGTGCCAGCAGCCAAGCAGGGACTAGCGGGAGGTCCTACGAGCAGTACTTC. Its protein product is CASSQAGTSGRSYEQYF. Filled out from reference TRBV14 and TRBJ2-7, the complete variable domain reads EAGVTQFPSHSVIEKGQTVTLRCDPISGHDNLYWYRRVMGKEIKFLLHFVKESKQDESGMPNNRFLAERTGGTYSTLKVQPAELEDSGVYFCASSQAGTSGRSYEQYFGPGTRLTVT.

This rearrangement joins TRBV7-9 to TRBJ2-4; D assignment may be TRBD1 or TRBD2 (6 bases each). The germline CDR1 and CDR2 sequences are SEHNR and FQNEAQ (reference sequence). Trimming left V 1 base short and J 10 bases short, with 20 bases between. The CDR3 consists of 16 residues. The CDR3: CASSLESGGGVGIQYF. CDR3 DNA: TGTGCCAGCAGCTTAGAATCTGGAGGGGGAGTGGGTATTCAGTACTTC.

This clone was detected only a few times. The chain uses TRBV5-1 and TRBJ1-2; D ambiguous. This CDR3 region has 14 residues. Trimming took 0 bases from V and 6 from J, leaving 12 bases between them. Per the germline V gene, CDR1 is SGHRS and CDR2 is YFSETQ. CDR3 region: CASSLVSPSDGYTF. The CDR3 bases are TGCGCCAGCAGCTTGGTCTCCCCTTCGGATGGCTACACCTTC.